This TCR beta chain was identified during a study of T-cell memory formation after mild COVID-19. The CDR3 runs to 16 residues. V lost 8 bases to trimming and J lost 2 bases, with 18 bases between them. CDR1 KGHSH and CDR2 LQKENI come from the germline V gene. TCRdb ran MiXCR on the 5' RACE reads and lists one entry per CDR3 protein. The sample has approximately 210,000 distinct CDR3 sequences; 18% are singletons. This TCR came from an adult woman who had mild COVID-19 (a few samples of this study predate the infection). Cell type and time point are not known. V gene TRBV18 combines with J gene TRBJ2-2, with D perhaps assigned TRBD1 or TRBD2 (6 bases each). Sequencing was performed on PBMCs or a T cell subset sorted from them (not recorded which). The CDR3: CASPSGGTPNTGELFF. The CDR3 nucleotides are TGTGCCAGCCCCAGCGGAGGGACACCTAACACCGGGGAGCTGTTTTTT.